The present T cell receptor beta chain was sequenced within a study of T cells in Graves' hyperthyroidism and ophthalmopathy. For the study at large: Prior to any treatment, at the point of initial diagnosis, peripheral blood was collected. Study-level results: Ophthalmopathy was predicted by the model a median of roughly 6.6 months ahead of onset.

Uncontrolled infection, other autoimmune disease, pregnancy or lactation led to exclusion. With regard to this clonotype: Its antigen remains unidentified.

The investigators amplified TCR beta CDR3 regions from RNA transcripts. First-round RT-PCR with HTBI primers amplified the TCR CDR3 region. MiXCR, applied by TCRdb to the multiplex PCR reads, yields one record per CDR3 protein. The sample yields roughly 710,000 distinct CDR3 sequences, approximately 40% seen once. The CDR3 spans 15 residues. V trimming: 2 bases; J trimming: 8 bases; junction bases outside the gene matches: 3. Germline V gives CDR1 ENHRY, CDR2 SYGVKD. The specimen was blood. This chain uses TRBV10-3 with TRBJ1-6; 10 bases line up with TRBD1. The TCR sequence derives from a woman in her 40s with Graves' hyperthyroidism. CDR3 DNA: TGTGCCATCAGTGAGGCCGGGACAGGGGATTCACCCCTCCACTTT. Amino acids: CAISEAGTGDSPLHF.